A single sample is the source of the 14 T cell receptor beta chains below, sequenced in a study of blood T cell repertoires in COVID-19. Only in-frame clones appear in the TCRdb table, and some are missing; sequencing was by immunoSEQ multiplex PCR. In the table there are about 480,000 clones, around 89% of which are singletons. The sequenced sample consisted of peripheral blood. Receptors were obtained from a woman aged 25 to 39 with acute or convalescent COVID-19.

This clone has more than one count but fewer than ten. The chain combines TRBV4-2 with TRBJ1-5; D is uncertain. Trimming removed 3 bases from V and 4 bases from J, with 4 bases in between. The CDR3 consists of 12 residues. Germline assignment: CDR1 LGHNA and CDR2 YNFKEQ. This CDR3 is CASSQENQPQHF. CDR3 sequence (DNA): TGTGCCAGCAGCCAGGAGAATCAGCCCCAGCATTTT.

The chain is built from TRBV19 and TRBJ2-6; the match to TRBD1 covers 8 bases. The V segment lost 7 bases and the J segment 2 bases; nucleotides outside the gene matches: 13. The CDR3 length is 18 residues. Germline assignment: CDR1 LNHDA and CDR2 SQIVND (reference sequence). The CDR3 bases are TGTGCCAGTAAGGAGGTCCAACAGGGGGAGGCTGGGGCCAACGTCCTGACTTTC. It is translated as CASKEVQQGEAGANVLTF.

The gene calls are TRBV5-6 and TRBJ2-5, with D perhaps TRBD1 (6 bases). The germline V and J ends were trimmed by 4 bases and 5 bases, with 18 bases remaining between them. The CDR3 sequence is 15 residues long. Looked up from germline, CDR1 is SGHDT and CDR2 is YYEEEE. For the CDR3, the DNA is TGTGCCAGCAGCGAATCACACACAGGGATGGAGACCCAGTACTTC. The encoded protein is CASSESHTGMETQYF.

The chain is built from TRBV11-2 and TRBJ1-2; TRBD1 might be the D (5 bases). This CDR3 spans 14 amino acids. Trimming removed 1 base at V and 3 bases at J, with 9 bases between. Germline CDR1 SGHAT, CDR2 FQNNGV. For the CDR3, the DNA is TGTGCCAGCAGCTTAGGAATAGGGGACTATGGCTACACCTTC. This encodes CASSLGIGDYGYTF.

The count of this clone is one. The V and J genes are TRBV5-1 and TRBJ2-1, with 9 bases identical to TRBD2. Unmatched junction bases numbered 1, after V lost 5 bases and J lost 4 bases. Per the germline V gene, CDR1 is SGHRS and CDR2 is YFSETQ. This CDR3 has 13 residues. The CDR3 loop reads CASSSGGYNEQFF. The CDR3 region has the DNA TGCGCCAGCAGTAGCGGGGGATACAATGAGCAGTTCTTC.

The chain links TRBV6-5 to TRBJ1-5, with 9 bases fitting TRBD1. The CDR3 loop spans 15 amino acids. The germline CDR1 and CDR2 sequences are MNHEY and SVGAGI. The junction had 7 bases not matched to a gene; V was cut back by 6 bases and J by 4 bases. The CDR3 nucleotides are TGTGCCAGCAGAGGACAGGGGAACGTTAATCAGCCCCAGCATTTT. It codes for CASRGQGNVNQPQHF.

This clone occurred once. The J gene is TRBJ2-1, the V gene TRBV6-6, with 11 bases that match TRBD2. J lost 5 bases, V lost 6 bases, and 0 bases had no gene match. Germline V gene data show CDR1 as MNHNY and CDR2 as SVGAGI (reference sequence). The CDR3 runs to 13 residues. The CDR3 sequence is CASRTSGDNEQFF. CDR3 nucleotide sequence: TGTGCCAGCAGGACTAGCGGGGACAATGAGCAGTTCTTC.

The chain links TRBV7-6 to TRBJ2-1; TRBD2 aligns across 9 bases. Per germline, CDR1 SGHVS and CDR2 FNYEAQ. The CDR3 extends over 16 amino acids. The junction had 9 bases not matched to a gene; V was cut back by 5 bases and J by 4 bases. In DNA, the CDR3 is TGTGCCAGCAGCCTTAGAAGCGGGGGGTATTACAATGAGCAGTTCTTC. Translated: CASSLRSGGYYNEQFF.

The chain couples TRBV28 to TRBJ1-2; no reliable D call. Trimming removed 2 bases at V and 5 bases at J, with 6 bases between. Germline V lookup: CDR1 MDHEN, CDR2 SYDVKM. This CDR3 has 12 amino acids. In DNA, the CDR3 is TGTGCCAGCAGTTTAACGGAGTATGGCTACACCTTC. The encoded protein is CASSLTEYGYTF.

The genes are TRBV5-1 and TRBJ1-2, with 7 bases identical to TRBD1. Germline V lookup: CDR1 SGHRS, CDR2 YFSETQ. V shed 1 base, J shed 6 bases, and the junction held 6 bases outside the gene matches. The CDR3 is 14 residues long. Written as DNA, the CDR3 is TGCGCCAGCAGCTTGTATGGACAGGATGATGGCTACACCTTC. Its translation is CASSLYGQDDGYTF.

V and J are TRBV30 and TRBJ2-6; the D gene is possibly TRBD1 (6 bases). The CDR3 is 14 residues long. V lost 6 bases and J lost 2, with 11 bases in between. Germline V gene data show CDR1 as GTSNPN and CDR2 as SVGIG (reference sequence). CDR3: CACTNRAGANVLTF. DNA of the CDR3: TGTGCCTGCACAAACAGGGCTGGGGCCAACGTCCTGACTTTC.

The rearrangement uses TRBV10-2 and TRBJ1-1; D is unclear. This CDR3 is built from 13 residues. The germline V gene has CDR1 WSHSY and CDR2 SAAADI. V was shortened by 4 bases and J by 6 bases, with 12 bases between the two germline ends. The CDR3 loop is CASSGRGSPEAFF. The CDR3 DNA sequence: TGCGCCAGCAGTGGTCGAGGTAGCCCTGAAGCTTTCTTT.

This chain uses TRBV15 with TRBJ2-1; D not resolved. V shed 4 bases and J shed 0 bases, with 13 bases lying between them. The V gene's germline CDR1 is LNHNV and CDR2 YYDKDF (reference sequence). CDR3 size: 16 residues. The CDR3 reads CATSKSPPSSYNEQFF. In nucleotides, the CDR3 is TGTGCCACCAGCAAAAGCCCCCCTAGCTCCTACAATGAGCAGTTCTTC.

CDR3 coding DNA: TGTGCCAGCAGTTTTGTGGGCGTGAACACTGAAGCTTTCTTT. It translates to CASSFVGVNTEAFF. V gene TRBV28 combines with J gene TRBJ1-1; D call uncertain. Trimming shortened V by 3 bases and J by 0 bases, and 8 bases separated the two germline ends. This CDR3 is built from 14 residues. Germline V lookup: CDR1 MDHEN, CDR2 SYDVKM.